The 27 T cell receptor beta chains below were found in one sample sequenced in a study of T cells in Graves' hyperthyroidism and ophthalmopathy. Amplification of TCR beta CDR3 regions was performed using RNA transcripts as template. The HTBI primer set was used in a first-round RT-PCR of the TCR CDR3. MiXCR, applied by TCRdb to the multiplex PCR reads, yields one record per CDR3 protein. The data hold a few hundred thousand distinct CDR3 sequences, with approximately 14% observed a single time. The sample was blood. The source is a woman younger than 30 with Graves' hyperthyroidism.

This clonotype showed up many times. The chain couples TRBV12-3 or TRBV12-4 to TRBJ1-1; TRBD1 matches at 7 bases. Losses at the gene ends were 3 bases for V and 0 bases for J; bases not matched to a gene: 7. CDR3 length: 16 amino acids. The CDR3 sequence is CASSLGQTTMNTEAFF. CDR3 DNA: TGTGCCAGCAGTTTGGGACAGACAACCATGAACACTGAAGCTTTCTTT.

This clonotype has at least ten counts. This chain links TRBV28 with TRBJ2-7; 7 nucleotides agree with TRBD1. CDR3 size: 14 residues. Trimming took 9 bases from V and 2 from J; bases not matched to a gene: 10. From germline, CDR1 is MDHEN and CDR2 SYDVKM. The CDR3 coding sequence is TGTGCCAGTCGGGACAGCCTCCCCCCCTACGAGCAGTACTTC. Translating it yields CASRDSLPPYEQYF. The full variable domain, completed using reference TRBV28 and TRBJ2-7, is DVKVTQSSRYLVKRTGEKVFLECVQDMDHENMFWYRQDPGLGLRLIYFSYDVKMKEKGDIPEGYSVSREKKERFSLILESASTNQTSMYLCASRDSLPPYEQYFGPGTRLTVT.

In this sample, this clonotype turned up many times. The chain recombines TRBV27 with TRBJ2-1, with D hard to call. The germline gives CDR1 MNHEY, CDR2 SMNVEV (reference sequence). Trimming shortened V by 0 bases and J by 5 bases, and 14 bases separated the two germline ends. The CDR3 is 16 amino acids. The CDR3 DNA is TGTGCCAGCAGTTTATCGCCTAAACCTCCTAACAATGAGCAGTTCTTC. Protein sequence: CASSLSPKPPNNEQFF.

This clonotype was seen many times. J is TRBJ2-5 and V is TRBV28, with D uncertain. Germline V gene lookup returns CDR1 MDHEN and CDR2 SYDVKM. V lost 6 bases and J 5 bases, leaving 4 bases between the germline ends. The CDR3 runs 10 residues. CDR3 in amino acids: CASRRETQYF. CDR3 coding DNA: TGTGCCAGCAGGAGGGAGACCCAGTACTTC.

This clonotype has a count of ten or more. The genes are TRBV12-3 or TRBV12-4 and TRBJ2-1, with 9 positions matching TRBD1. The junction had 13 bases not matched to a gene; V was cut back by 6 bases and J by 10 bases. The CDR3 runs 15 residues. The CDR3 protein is CASSLAAGQGGEQFF. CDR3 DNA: TGTGCCAGCAGCCTTGCCGCGGGACAGGGTGGGGAGCAGTTCTTC.

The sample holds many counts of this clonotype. The CDR3 DNA reads TGCAGTGCTGGACCTCATGTGGGAACAGATACGCAGTATTTT. Translating gives CSAGPHVGTDTQYF. The chain employs TRBV20-1 and TRBJ2-3; D is ambiguous. CDR3 size: 14 residues. Trimming took 5 bases from V and 3 from J, leaving 15 bases between them. The germline gives CDR1 DFQATT, CDR2 SNEGSKA (reference sequence).

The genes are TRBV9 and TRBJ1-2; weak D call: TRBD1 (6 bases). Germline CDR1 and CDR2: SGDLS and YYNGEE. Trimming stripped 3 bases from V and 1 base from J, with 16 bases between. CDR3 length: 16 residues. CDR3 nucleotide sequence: TGTGCCAGCAGCGCCGGGGGGCCCGGAGATAACTATGGCTACACCTTC. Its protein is CASSAGGPGDNYGYTF.

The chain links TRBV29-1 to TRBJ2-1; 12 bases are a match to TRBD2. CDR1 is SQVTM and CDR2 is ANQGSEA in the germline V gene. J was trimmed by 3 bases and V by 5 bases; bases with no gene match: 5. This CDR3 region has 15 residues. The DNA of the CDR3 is TGCAGCGTTAGGACTAGCGGGAACGTCTACAATGAGCAGTTCTTC. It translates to CSVRTSGNVYNEQFF.

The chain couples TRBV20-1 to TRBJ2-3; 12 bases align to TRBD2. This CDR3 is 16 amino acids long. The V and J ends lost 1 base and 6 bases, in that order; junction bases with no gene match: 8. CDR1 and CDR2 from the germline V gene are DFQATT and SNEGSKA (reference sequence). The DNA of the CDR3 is TGCAGTGCTAGAGGGCACCTAGCGGGAGGGCGGGATACGCAGTATTTT. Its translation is CSARGHLAGGRDTQYF.

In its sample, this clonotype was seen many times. CDR3 in DNA: TGCAGCGTTGGGGGCAAGACTACACTCACAGATACGCAGTATTTT. Protein product: CSVGGKTTLTDTQYF. V is TRBV29-1 and J is TRBJ2-3; D may be TRBD1 or TRBD2 (5 bases each). CDR3 length equals 15 residues. The germline V gene has CDR1 SQVTM and CDR2 ANQGSEA. The V gene lost 4 bases and the J gene lost 2 bases, with 16 bases spanning the gap.

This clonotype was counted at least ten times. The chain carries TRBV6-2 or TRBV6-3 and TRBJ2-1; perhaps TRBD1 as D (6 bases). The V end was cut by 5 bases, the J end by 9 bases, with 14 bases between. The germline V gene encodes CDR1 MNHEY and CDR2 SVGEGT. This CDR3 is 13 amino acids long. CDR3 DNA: TGTGCCAGCAGTCCCGGGACACCCTTTGAGCAGTTCTTC. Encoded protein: CASSPGTPFEQFF.

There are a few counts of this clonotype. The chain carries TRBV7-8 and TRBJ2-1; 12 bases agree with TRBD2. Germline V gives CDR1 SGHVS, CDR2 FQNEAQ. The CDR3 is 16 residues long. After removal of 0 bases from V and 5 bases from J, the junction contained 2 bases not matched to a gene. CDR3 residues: CASSLARLAGDNEQFF. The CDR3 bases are TGTGCCAGCAGCTTAGCCCGACTAGCGGGAGACAATGAGCAGTTCTTC.

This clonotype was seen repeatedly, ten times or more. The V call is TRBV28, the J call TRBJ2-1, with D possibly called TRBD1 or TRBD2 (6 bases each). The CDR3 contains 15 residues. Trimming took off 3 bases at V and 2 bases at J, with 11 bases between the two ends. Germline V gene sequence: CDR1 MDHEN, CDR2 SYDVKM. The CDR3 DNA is TGTGCCAGCAGTTTGCCGGAGGGGGCCTACAATGAGCAGTTCTTC. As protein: CASSLPEGAYNEQFF.

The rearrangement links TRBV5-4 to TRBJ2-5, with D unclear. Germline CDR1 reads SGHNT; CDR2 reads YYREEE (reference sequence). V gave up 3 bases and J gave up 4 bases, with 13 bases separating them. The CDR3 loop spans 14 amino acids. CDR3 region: CASSSPPERETQYF. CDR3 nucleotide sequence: TGTGCCAGCAGCTCCCCCCCGGAGAGAGAGACCCAGTACTTC.

The CDR3 DNA is TGTGCCAGCACCCCCCTTGTGCAGGGGGGTCAGCCCCAGCATTTT. This sequence encodes CASTPLVQGGQPQHF. The chain is built from TRBV28 and TRBJ1-5, with TRBD1 matching over 7 bases. This CDR3 spans 15 amino acids. J was trimmed by 6 bases and V by 7 bases; bases with no gene match: 12. The germline V gene encodes CDR1 MDHEN and CDR2 SYDVKM.

CDR3 in amino acids: CSVAQQINTEAFF. Written as DNA, the CDR3 is TGCAGCGTTGCCCAGCAAATCAACACTGAAGCTTTCTTT. The rearrangement uses TRBV29-1 and TRBJ1-1; D gene ambiguous. The V end was cut by 4 bases, the J end by 2 bases, with 11 bases between. Germline CDR1 SQVTM, CDR2 ANQGSEA. This CDR3 comprises 13 residues.

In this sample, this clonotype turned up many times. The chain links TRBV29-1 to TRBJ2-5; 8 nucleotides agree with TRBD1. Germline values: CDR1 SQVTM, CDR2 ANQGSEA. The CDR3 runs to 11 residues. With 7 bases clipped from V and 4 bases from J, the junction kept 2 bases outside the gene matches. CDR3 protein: CSAGGGETQYF. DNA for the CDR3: TGCAGCGCAGGGGGCGGAGAGACCCAGTACTTC.

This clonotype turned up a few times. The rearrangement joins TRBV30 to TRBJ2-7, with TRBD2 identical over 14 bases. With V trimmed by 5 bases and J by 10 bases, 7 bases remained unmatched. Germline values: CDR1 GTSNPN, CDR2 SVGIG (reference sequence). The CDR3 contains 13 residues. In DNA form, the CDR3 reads TGTGCCTGGCGGGGACTAGCGGGAGAAGATCAGTACTTC. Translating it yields CAWRGLAGEDQYF. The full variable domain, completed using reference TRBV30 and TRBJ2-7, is SQTIHQWPATLVQPVGSPLSLECTVEGTSNPNLYWYRQAAGRGLQLLFYSVGIGQISSEVPQNLSASRPQDRQFILSSKKLLLSDSGFYLCAWRGLAGEDQYFGPGTRLTVT.

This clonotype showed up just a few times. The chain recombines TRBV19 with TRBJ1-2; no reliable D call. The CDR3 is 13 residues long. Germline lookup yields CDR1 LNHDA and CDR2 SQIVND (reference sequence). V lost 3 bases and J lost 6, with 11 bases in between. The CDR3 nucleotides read TGTGCCAGTAGTATTTCTGAAACCCATGGCTACACCTTC. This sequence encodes CASSISETHGYTF.

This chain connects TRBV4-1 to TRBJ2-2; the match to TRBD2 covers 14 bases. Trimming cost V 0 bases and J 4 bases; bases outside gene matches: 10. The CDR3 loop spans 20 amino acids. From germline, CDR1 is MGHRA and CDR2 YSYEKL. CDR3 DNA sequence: TGCGCCAGCAGCCAAGAACCTGGGACTAGCGGGAGTCTGGGCACCGGGGAGCTGTTTTTT. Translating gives CASSQEPGTSGSLGTGELFF.

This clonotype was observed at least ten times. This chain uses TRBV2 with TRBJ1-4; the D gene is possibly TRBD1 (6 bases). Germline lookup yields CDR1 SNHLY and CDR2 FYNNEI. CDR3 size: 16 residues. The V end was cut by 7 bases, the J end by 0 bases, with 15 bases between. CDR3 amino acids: CASTRGPGATNEKLFF. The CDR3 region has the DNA TGTGCCAGCACCAGGGGACCCGGGGCAACTAATGAAAAACTGTTTTTT.

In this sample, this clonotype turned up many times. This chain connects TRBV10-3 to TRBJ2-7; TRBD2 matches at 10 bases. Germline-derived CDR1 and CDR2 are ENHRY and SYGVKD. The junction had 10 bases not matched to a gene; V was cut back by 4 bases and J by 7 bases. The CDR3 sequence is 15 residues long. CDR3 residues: CAISVEAGGPEEQYF. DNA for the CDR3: TGTGCCATCAGTGTCGAAGCGGGAGGGCCGGAAGAGCAGTACTTC.

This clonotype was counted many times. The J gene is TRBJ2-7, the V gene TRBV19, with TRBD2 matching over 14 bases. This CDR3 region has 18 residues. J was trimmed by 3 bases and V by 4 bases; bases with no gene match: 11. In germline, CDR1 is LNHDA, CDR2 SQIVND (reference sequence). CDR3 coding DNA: TGTGCCAGTAGTAAAGCCGGGACGGGGACTAGCGGGAGCTACGAGCAGTACTTC. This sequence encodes CASSKAGTGTSGSYEQYF.

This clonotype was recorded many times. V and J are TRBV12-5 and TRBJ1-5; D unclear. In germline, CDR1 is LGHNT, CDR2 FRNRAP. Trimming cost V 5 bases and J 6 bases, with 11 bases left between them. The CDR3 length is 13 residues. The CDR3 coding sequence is TGTGCTAGTGGTCTGGGAGGAACTCAGCCCCAGCATTTT. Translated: CASGLGGTQPQHF.

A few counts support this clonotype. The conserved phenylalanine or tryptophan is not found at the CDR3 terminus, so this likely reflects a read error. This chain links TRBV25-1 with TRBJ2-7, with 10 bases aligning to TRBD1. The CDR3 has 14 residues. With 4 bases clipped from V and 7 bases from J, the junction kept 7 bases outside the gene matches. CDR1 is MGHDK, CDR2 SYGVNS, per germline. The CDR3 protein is CASSGYDRGREQYS. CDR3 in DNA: TGTGCCAGCAGTGGCTACGACAGGGGGCGTGAGCAGTACTCC.

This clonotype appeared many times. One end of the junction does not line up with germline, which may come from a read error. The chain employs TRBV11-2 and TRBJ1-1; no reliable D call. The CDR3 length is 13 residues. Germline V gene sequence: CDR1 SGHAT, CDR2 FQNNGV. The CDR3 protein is CASSPGRGTEAFF. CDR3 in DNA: TGCGCCAGCAGCCCCGGGAGAGGCACTGAAGCTTTCTTT. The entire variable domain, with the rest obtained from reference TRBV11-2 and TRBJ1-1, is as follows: EAGVAQSPRYKIIEKRQSVAFWCNPISGHATLYWYQQILGQGPKLLIQFQNNGVVDDSQLPKDRFSAERLKGVDSTLKIQPAKLEDSAVYLCASSPGRGTEAFFGQGTRLTVV.

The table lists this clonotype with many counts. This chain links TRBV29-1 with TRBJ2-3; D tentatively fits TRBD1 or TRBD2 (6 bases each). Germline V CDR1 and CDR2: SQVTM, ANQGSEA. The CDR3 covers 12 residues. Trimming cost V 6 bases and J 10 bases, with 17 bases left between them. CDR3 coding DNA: TGCAGCGTCCCCTACAGGGACTCTGCGCAGTATTTT. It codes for CSVPYRDSAQYF.